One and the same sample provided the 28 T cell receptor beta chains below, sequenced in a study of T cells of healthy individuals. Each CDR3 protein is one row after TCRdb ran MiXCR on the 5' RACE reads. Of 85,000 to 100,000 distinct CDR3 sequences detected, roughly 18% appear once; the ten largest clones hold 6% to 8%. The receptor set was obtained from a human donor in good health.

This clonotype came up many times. This chain's CDR3 is CASSPQGKEVGELFF. The CDR3 DNA reads TGTGCCAGCAGTCCACAGGGGAAGGAGGTCGGGGAGCTGTTTTTT. The chain uses TRBV28 and TRBJ2-2; TRBD1 agrees at 7 bases. The CDR3 totals 15 residues. Looked up from germline, CDR1 is MDHEN and CDR2 is SYDVKM. J was trimmed by 7 bases and V by 5 bases; bases with no gene match: 10.

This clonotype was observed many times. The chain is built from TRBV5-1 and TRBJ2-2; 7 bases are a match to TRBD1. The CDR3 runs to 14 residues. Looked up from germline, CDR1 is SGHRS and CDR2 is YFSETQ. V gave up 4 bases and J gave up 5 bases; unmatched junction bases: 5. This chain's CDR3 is CASSVQGTTGELFF. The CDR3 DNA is TGCGCCAGCAGCGTACAGGGGACAACCGGGGAGCTGTTTTTT.

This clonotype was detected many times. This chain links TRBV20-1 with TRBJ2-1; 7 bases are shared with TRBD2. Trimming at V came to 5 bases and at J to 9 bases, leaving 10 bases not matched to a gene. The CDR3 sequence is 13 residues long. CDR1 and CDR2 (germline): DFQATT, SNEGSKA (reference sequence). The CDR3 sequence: CSAGRLAIGEQFF. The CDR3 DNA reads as TGCAGTGCTGGGCGACTAGCCATAGGTGAGCAGTTCTTC.

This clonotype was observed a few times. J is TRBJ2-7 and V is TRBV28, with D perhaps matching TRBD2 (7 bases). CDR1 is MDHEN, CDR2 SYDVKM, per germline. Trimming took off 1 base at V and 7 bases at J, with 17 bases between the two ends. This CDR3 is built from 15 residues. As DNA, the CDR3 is TGTGCCAGCAGTTTATCCTTGGGGGGGGCCGGGGAGCAGTACTTC. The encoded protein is CASSLSLGGAGEQYF. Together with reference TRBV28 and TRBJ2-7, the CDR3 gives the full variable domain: DVKVTQSSRYLVKRTGEKVFLECVQDMDHENMFWYRQDPGLGLRLIYFSYDVKMKEKGDIPEGYSVSREKKERFSLILESASTNQTSMYLCASSLSLGGAGEQYFGPGTRLTVT.

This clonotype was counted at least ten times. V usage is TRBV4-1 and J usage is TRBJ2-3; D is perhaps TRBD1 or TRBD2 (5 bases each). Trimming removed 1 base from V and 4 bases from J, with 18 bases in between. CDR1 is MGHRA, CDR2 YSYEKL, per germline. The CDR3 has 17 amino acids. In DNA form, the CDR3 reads TGCGCCAGCAGCCAAGTGGGGACCAAATATATGCCAGATACGCAGTATTTT. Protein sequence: CASSQVGTKYMPDTQYF.

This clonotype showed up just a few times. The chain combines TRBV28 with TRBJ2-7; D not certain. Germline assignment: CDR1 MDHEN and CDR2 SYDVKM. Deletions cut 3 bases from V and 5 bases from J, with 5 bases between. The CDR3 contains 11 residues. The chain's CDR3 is CASSFFHEQYF. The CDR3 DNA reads TGTGCCAGCAGTTTTTTTCACGAGCAGTACTTC.

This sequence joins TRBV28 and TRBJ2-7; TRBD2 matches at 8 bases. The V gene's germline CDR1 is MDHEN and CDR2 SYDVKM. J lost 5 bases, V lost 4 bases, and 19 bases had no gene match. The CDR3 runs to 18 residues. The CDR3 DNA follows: TGTGCCAGCAGTTCCCTTTGGAAGCGGGGGTTTCTCCCCCACGAGCAGTACTTC. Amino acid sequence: CASSSLWKRGFLPHEQYF.

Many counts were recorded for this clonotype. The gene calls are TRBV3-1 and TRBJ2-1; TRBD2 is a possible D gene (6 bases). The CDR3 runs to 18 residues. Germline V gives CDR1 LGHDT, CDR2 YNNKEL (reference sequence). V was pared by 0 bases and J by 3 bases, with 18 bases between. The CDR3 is CASSQDDTRDLIYNEQFF. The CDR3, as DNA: TGTGCCAGCAGCCAAGACGATACGCGGGACTTAATCTACAATGAGCAGTTCTTC.

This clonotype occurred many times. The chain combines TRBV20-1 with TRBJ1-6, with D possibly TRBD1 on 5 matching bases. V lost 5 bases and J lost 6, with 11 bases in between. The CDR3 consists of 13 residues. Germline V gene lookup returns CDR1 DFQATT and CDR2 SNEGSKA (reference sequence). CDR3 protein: CSAGRDFNSPLHF. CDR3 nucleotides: TGCAGTGCTGGGCGGGACTTTAATTCACCCCTCCACTTT.

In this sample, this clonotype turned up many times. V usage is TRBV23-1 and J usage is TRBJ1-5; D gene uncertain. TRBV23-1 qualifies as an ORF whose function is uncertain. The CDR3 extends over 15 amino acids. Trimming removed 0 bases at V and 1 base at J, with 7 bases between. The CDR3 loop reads CASSQSYSSNQPQHF. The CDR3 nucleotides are TGCGCCAGCAGTCAATCATACAGCAGCAATCAGCCCCAGCATTTT.

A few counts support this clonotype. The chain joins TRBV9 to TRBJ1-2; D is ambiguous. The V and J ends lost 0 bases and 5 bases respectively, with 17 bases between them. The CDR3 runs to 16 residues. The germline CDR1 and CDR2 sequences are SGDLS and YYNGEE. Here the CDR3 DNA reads TGTGCCAGCAGCGTAGCTTCGGGGAGGGCCCCTTATGGCTACACCTTC. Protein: CASSVASGRAPYGYTF.

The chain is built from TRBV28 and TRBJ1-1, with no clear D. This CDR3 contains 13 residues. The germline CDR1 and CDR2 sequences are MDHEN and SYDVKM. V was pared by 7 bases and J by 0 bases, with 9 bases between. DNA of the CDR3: TGTGCCAGCACCCTCGCAGTGAACACTGAAGCTTTCTTT. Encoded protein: CASTLAVNTEAFF.

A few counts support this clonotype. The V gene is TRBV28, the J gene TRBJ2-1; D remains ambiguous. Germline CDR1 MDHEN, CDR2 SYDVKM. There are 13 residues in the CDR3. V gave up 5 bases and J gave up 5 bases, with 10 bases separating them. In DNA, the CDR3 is TGTGCCAGCAGTCGGCCGGTCGACAATGAGCAGTTCTTC. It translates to CASSRPVDNEQFF.

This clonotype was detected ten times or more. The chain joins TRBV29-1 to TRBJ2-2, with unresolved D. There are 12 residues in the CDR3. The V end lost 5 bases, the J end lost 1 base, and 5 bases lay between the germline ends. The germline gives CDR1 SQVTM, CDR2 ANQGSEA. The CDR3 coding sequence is TGCAGCGTTCTTAGGAACACCGGGGAGCTGTTTTTT. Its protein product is CSVLRNTGELFF.

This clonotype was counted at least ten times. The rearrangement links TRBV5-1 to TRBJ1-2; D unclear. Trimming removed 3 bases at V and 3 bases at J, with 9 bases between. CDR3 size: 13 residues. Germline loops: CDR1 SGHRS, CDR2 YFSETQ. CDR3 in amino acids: CASSSDGYYGYTF. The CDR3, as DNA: TGCGCCAGCAGCTCGGACGGCTACTATGGCTACACCTTC.

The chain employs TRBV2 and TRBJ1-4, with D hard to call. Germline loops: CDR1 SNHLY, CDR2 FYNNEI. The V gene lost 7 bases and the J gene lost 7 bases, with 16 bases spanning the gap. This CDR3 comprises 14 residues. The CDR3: CASTRTEVSEKLFF. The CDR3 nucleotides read TGTGCCAGCACCAGGACTGAAGTCTCTGAAAAACTGTTTTTT.

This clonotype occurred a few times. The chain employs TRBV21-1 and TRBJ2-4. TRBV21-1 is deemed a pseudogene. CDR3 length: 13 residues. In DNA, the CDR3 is TGTGCCAGCCCCACTTCCGCCAAAAACATTCAGTACTTC. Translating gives CASPTSAKNIQYF.

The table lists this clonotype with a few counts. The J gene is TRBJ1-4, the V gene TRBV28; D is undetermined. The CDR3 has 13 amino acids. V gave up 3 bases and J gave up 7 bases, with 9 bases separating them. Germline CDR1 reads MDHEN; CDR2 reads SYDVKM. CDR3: CASSLSGREKLFF. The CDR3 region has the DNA TGTGCCAGCAGTTTGTCCGGGCGTGAAAAACTGTTTTTT.

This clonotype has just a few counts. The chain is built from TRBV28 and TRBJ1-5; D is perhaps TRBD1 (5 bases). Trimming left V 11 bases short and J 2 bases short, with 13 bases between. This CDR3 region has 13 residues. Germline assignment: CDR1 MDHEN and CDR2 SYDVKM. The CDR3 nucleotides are TGTGCCTTGGGGGAGAGGGGCAATCAGCCCCAGCATTTT. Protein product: CALGERGNQPQHF.

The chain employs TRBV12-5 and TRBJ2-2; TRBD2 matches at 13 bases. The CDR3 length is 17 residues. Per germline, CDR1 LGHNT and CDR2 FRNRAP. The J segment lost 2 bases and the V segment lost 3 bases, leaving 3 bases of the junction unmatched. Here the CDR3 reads CASGFRTSGSNTGELFF. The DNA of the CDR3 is TGTGCTAGTGGTTTCCGGACTAGCGGGAGCAACACCGGGGAGCTGTTTTTT. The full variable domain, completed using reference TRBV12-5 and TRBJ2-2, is DARVTQTPRHKVTEMGQEVTMRCQPILGHNTVFWYRQTMMQGLELLAYFRNRAPLDDSGMPKDRFSAEMPDATLATLKIQPSEPRDSAVYFCASGFRTSGSNTGELFFGEGSRLTVL.

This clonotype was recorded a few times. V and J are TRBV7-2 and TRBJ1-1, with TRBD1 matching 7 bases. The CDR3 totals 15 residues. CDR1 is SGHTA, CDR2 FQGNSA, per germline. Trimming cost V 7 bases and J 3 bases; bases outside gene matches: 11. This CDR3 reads CASTRTGAMYTEAFF. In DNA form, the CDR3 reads TGTGCCAGCACCCGTACAGGGGCCATGTACACTGAAGCTTTCTTT.

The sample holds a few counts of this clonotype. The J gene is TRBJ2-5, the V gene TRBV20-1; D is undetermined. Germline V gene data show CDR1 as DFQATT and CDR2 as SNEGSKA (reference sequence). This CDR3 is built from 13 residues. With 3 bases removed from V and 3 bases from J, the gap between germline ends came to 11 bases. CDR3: CSARWGNEETQYF. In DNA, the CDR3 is TGCAGTGCTAGGTGGGGTAACGAAGAGACCCAGTACTTC.

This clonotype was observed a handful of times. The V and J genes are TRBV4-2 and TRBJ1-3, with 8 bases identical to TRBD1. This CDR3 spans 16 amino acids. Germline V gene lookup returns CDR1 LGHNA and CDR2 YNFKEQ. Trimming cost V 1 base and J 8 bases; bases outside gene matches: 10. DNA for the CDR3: TGTGCCAGCAGCCAAGTCGGGACAGGCGACTCGGACACCATATATTTT. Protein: CASSQVGTGDSDTIYF.

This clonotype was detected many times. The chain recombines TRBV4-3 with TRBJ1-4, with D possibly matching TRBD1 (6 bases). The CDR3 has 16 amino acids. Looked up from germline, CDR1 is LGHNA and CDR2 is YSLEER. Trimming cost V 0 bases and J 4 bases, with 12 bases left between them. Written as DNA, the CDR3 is TGCGCCAGCAGCCAAGATTACGGACAGCTTAATGAAAAACTGTTTTTT. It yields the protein CASSQDYGQLNEKLFF.

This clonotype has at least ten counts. CDR3: CSVVEGRYEQYF. The CDR3 DNA is TGCAGCGTTGTGGAGGGCCGCTACGAGCAGTACTTC. This chain uses TRBV29-1 with TRBJ2-7, with D possibly being TRBD2 (6 bases). Germline CDR1 reads SQVTM; CDR2 reads ANQGSEA. The CDR3 contains 12 residues. Trimming took off 4 bases at V and 3 bases at J, with 10 bases between the two ends.

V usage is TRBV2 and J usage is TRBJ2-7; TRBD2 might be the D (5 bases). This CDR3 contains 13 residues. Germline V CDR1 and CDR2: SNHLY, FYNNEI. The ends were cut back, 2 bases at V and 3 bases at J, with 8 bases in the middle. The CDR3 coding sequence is TGTGCCAGCAGTGAATCAGCGGACTACGAGCAGTACTTC. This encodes CASSESADYEQYF.

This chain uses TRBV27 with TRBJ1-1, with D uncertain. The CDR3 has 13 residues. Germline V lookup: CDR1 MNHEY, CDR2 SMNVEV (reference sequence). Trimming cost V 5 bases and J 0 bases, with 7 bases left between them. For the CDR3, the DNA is TGTGCCAGCAGTCGAGACATGAACACTGAAGCTTTCTTT. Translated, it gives CASSRDMNTEAFF.

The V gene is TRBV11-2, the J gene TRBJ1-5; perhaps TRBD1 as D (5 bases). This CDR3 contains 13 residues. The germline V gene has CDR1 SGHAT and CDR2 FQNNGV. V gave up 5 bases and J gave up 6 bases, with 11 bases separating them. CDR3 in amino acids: CASSVQAGQPQHF. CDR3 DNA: TGTGCCAGCAGCGTACAGGCCGGTCAGCCCCAGCATTTT.